This T cell receptor beta chain was found in a study of T cells in Graves' hyperthyroidism and ophthalmopathy. At the level of the study: Peripheral blood sampling occurred at initial diagnosis, before any treatment.

The CDR3 contains 17 residues. Germline loops: CDR1 SGHAT, CDR2 FQNNGV. V was trimmed by 2 bases and J by 5 bases, leaving 21 bases between them. Remarks on this clonotype: Its antigen is not identified.

Findings of the study overall: Blood also held most thyroid clonotypes expanded beyond 0.001.

RNA transcripts gave rise to amplified TCR beta CDR3 regions. RT-PCR in the first round (using the HTBI primer set) targeted the TCR CDR3. One entry per CDR3 protein results from TCRdb running MiXCR on the multiplex PCR reads. The data contain 400,000 to 550,000 distinct CDR3 sequences, about 24% of them seen just once; the ten biggest clones take up roughly 10%. The sequence derives from a woman aged 30 to 39 with Graves' ophthalmopathy. V is TRBV11-2 and J is TRBJ2-5, with D possibly called TRBD1 or TRBD2 (5 bases each). The sample comprised blood. The CDR3 nucleotides are TGTGCCAGCAGCTTAACTTTTGAGGGGCGCCCATGGGAGACCCAGTACTTC. Translation: CASSLTFEGRPWETQYF.